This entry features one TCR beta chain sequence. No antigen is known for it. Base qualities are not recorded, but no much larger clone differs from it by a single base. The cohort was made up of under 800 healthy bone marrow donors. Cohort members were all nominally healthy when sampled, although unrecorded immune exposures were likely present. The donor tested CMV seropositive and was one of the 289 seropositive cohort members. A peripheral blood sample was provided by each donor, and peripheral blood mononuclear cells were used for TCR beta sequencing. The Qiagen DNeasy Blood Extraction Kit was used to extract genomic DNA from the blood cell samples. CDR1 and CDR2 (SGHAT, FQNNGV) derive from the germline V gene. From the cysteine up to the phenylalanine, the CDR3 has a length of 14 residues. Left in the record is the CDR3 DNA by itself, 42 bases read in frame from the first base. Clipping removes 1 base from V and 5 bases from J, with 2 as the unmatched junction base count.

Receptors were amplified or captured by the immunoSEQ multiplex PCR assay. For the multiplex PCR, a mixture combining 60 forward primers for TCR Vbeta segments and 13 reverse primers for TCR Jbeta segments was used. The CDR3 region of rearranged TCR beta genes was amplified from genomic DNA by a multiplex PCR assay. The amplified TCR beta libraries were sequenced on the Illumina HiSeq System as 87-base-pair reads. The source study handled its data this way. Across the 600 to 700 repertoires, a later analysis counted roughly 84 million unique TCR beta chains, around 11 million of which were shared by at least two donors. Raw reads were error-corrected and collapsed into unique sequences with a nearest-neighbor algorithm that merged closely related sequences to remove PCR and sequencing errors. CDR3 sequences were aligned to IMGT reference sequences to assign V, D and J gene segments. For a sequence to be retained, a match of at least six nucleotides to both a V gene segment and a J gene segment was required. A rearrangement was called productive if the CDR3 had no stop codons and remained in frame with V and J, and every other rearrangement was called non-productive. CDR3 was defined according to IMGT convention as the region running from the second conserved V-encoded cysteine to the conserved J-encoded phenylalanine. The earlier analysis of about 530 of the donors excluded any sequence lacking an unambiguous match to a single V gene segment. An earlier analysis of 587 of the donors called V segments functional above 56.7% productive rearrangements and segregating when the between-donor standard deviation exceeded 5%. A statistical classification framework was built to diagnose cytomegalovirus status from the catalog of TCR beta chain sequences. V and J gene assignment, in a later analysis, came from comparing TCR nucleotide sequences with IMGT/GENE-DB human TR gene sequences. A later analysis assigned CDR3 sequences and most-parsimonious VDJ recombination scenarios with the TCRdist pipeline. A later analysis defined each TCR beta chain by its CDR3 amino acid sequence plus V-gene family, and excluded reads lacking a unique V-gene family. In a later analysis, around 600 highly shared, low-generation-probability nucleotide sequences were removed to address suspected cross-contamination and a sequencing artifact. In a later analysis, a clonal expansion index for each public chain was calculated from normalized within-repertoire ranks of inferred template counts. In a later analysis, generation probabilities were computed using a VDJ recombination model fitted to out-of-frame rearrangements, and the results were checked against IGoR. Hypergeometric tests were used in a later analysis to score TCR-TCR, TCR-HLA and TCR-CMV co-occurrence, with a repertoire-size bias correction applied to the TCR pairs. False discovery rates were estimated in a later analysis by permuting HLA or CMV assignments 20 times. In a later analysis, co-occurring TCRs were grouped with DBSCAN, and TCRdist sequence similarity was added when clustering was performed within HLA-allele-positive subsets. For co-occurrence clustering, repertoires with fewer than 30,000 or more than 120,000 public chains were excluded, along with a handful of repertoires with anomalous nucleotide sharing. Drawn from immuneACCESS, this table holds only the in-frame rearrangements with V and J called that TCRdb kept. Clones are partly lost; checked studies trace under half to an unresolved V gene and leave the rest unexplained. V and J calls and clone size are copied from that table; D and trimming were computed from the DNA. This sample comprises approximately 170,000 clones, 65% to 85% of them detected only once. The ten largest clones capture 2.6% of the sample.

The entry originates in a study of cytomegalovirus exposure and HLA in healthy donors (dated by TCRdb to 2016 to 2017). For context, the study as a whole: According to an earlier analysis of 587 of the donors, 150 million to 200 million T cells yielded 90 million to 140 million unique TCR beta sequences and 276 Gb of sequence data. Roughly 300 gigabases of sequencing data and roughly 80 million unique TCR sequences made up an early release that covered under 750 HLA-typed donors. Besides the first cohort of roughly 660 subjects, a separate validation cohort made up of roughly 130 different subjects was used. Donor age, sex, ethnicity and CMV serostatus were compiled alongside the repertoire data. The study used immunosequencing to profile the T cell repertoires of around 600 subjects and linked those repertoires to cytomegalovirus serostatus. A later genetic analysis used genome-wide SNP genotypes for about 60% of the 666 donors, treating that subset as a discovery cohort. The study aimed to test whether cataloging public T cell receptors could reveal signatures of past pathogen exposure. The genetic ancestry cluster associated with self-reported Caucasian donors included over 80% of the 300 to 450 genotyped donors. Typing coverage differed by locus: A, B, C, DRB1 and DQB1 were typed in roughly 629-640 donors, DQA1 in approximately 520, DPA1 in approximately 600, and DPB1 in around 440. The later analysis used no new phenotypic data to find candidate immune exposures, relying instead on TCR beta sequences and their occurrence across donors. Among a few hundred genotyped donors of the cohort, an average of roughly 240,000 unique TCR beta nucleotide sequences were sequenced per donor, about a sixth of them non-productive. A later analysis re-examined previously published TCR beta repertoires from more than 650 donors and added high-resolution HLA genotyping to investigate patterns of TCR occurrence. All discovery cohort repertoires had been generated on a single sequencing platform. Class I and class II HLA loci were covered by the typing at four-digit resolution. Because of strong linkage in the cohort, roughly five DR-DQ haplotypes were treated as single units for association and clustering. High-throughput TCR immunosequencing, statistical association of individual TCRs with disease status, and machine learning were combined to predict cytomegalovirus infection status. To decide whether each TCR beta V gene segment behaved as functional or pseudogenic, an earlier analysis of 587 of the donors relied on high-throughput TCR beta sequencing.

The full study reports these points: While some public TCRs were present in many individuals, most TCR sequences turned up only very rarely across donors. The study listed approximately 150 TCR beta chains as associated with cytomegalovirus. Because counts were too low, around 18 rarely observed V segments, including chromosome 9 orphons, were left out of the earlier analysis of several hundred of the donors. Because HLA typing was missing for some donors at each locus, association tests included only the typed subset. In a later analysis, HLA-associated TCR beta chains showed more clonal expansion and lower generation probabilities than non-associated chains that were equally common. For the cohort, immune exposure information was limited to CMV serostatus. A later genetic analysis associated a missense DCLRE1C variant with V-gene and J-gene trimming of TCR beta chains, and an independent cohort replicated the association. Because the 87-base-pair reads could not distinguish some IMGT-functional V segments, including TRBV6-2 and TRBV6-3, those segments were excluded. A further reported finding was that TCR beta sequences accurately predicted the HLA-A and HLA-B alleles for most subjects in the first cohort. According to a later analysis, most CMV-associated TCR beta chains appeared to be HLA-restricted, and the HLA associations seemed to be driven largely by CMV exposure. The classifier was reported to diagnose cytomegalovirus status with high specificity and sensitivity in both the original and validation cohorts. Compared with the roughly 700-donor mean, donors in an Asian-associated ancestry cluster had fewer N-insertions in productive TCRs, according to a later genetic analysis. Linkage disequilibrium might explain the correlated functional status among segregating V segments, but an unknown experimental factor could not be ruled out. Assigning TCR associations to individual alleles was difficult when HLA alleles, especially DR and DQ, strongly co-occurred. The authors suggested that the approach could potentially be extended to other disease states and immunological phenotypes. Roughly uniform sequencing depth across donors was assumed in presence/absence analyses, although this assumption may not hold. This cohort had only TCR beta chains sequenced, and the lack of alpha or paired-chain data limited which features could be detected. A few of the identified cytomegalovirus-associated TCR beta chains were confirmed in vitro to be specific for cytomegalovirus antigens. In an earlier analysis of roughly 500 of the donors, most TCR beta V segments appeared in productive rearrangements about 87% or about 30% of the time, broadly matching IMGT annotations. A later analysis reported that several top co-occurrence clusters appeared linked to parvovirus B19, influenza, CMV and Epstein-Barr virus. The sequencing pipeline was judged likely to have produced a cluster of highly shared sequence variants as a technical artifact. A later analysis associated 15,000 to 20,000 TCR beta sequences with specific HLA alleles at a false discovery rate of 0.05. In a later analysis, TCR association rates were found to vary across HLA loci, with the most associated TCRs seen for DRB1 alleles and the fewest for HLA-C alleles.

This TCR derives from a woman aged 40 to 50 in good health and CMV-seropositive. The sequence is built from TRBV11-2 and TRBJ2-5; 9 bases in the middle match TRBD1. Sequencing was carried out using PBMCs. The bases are TGTGCCAGCAGCTTAGGGACAGGGGCCGAGACCCAGTACTTC. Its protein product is CASSLGTGAETQYF.